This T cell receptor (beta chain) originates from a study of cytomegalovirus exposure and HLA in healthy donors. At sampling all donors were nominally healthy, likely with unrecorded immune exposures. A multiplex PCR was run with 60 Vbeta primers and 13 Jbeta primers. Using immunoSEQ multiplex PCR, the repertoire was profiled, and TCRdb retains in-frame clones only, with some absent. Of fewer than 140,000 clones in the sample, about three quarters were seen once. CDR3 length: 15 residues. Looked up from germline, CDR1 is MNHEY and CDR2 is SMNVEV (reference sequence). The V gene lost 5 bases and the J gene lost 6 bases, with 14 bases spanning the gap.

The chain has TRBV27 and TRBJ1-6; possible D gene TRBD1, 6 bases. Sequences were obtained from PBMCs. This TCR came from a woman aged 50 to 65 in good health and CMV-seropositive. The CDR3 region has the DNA TGTGCCAGCAGTACCCCGACAGGAATTAATTCACCCCTCCACTTT. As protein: CASSTPTGINSPLHF.